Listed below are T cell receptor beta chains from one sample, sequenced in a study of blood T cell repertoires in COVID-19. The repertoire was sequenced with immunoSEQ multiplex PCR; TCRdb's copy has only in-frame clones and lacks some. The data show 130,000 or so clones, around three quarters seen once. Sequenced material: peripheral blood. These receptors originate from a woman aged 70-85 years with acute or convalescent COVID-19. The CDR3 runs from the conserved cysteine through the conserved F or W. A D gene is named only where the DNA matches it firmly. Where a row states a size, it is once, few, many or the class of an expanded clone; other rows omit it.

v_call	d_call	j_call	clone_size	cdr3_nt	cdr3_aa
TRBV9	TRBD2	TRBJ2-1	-	TGTGCCAGCAGCGTAGGAAGAGCGGGATTGTACAATGAGCAGTTCTTC	CASSVGRAGLYNEQFF
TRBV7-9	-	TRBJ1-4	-	TGTGCCAGCAGTGTAGAGGGTTGGGCTAATGAAAAACTGTTTTTT	CASSVEGWANEKLFF
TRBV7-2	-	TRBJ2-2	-	TGTGCCAGCAGTCAAACAGGGAACACCGGGGAGCTGTTTTTT	CASSQTGNTGELFF
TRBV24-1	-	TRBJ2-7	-	TGTGCCACCAGTGATTTGGCCAGTTCCTACGAGCAGTACTTC	CATSDLASSYEQYF
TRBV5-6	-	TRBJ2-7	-	TGTGCCAGCAGGACCCCAGGGATTCCCTACGAGCAGTACTTC	CASRTPGIPYEQYF
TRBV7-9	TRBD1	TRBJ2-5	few	TGTGCCAGCAGCGCGTTGGACAGGGTCGTTCGGGAGACCCAGTACTTC	CASSALDRVVRETQYF
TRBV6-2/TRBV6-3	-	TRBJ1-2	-	TGTGCCAGCAGTTCACAGGGTCTTGGCTACACCTTC	CASSSQGLGYTF
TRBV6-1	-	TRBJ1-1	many	TGTGCCAGCAGTGGGCCCCGAGGCGGTCCGAGGAACACTGAAGCTTTCTTT	CASSGPRGGPRNTEAFF
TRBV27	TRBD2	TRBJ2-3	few	TGTGCCAGCAGCGGACTAGCGGTCACAGATACGCAGTATTTT	CASSGLAVTDTQYF
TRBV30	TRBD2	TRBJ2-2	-	TGTGCCCGGTCGTTAGCGGGAGTCACCGGGGAGCTGTTTTTT	CARSLAGVTGELFF
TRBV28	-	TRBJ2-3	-	TGTGCCAGCAGCGGACTTTCAGATACGCAGTATTTT	CASSGLSDTQYF
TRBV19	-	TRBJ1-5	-	TGTGCCAGTAGTATTAGTGCCAGGGTAGTTCGCAATCAGCCCCAGCATTTT	CASSISARVVRNQPQHF
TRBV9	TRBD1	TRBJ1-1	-	TGTGCCAGCAGCGTAGACCACAGGGGAGTGACTGAAGCTTTCTTT	CASSVDHRGVTEAFF
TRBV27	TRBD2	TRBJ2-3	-	TGTGCCACCGGGACTAGCGGGGGTCTAGATACGCAGTATTTT	CATGTSGGLDTQYF
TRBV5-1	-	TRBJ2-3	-	TGCGCCAGCAGCATGTCGGCGGGGTTCGGCACAGATACGCAGTATTTT	CASSMSAGFGTDTQYF
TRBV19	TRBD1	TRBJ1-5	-	TGTGCCAGTAGTAACACCGGACAGGGTGGCAATCAGCCCCAGCATTTT	CASSNTGQGGNQPQHF